This paragraph covers one T cell receptor (beta chain) sequence. Its specificity is unknown. The data belong to a study of T-cell memory formation after mild COVID-19. Whole-study context: Most TCR clusters belonged to a single donor.

The authors produced TCR alpha and TCR beta cDNA libraries with sample barcodes and UMIs by 5'RACE using constant-segment primers. TCRdb analysed the 5' RACE reads with MiXCR anew, one entry per CDR3 protein. Found here are about 250,000 distinct CDR3 sequences, 15% of them singletons; the top ten hold 2% to 2.5%. Findings and limits, study-wide: Day 15 to 85 contractors were CD4/CD8 balanced; later expanders leaned CD4+.

This CDR3 is built from 17 residues. The V gene's germline CDR1 is LNHDA and CDR2 SQIVND (reference sequence). Germline trimming cut 5 bases from V and 6 bases from J; bases unmatched to any gene: 11. The chain recombines TRBV19 with TRBJ2-1; 12 bases agree with TRBD2. The sequence was obtained from an adult woman who had mild COVID-19 (a few samples of this study predate the infection). Cell type and time point are not known. Sequencing input: PBMCs or a T cell subset sorted from them (not recorded which). Here the CDR3 DNA reads TGTGCCAGTAGTTCCACTAGCGGGGGGACACCCCCCAATGAGCAGTTCTTC. Its translation: CASSSTSGGTPPNEQFF.